The source of this T cell receptor (beta chain) is a study of blood T cells in healthy people across ages. Donors were systemically healthy Caucasian individuals from Russia aged 6 to 90 years. Through a sample-barcoded 5' primer and a J-beta primer mix, a second PCR was run for about 7 to 12 cycles. TCRdb re-derived calls from the 5' RACE reads in MiXCR, one entry per CDR3 protein. The data hold 590,000 or so distinct CDR3 sequences, with approximately 30% observed a single time. Remarks on this clonotype: Its cognate antigen is unknown.

Points from the study as a whole: Unsorted PBMC material precluded a definitive naive versus antigen-experienced comparison. Age brought a roughly linear fall in TCR beta diversity measured per million T cells. Estimated diversity across one million T cells was deemed an underestimate.

Germline loops: CDR1 SGHRS, CDR2 YFSETQ. The CDR3 spans 16 residues. Trimming removed 4 bases from V and 0 bases from J, with 16 bases in between. This sequence originates from an elderly woman in good health. The rearrangement links TRBV5-1 to TRBJ1-2, with a weak D call TRBD1 (5 bases). The sequencing sample was made of blood. The CDR3 DNA sequence: TGCGCCAGCAGCCCGGGACTCCGACCCTCTAACTATGGCTACACCTTC. This translates into CASSPGLRPSNYGYTF. The full variable domain, its missing parts supplied by reference TRBV5-1 and TRBJ1-2, is KAGVTQTPRYLIKTRGQQVTLSCSPISGHRSVSWYQQTPGQGLQFLFEYFSETQRNKGNFPGRFSGRQFSNSRSEMNVSTLELGDSALYLCASSPGLRPSNYGYTFGSGTRLTVV.